The 30 T cell receptor beta chains presented below share a single source sample, sequenced in a study of shared clonotypes between healthy human individuals. Here immunoSEQ multiplex PCR was the method, and the copy in TCRdb shows in-frame clones only, minus some. The sample contains about 450,000 clones, about 80% of which appear only once. Sequenced sample: PBMCs. The receptors derive from a woman between 40 and 55 years old in good health. Some clones in this sample may be carry-over from other donors' samples.

This chain uses TRBV7-6 with TRBJ1-1; D unresolved. CDR1 is SGHVS, CDR2 FNYEAQ, per germline. The CDR3 covers 13 residues. The V end was cut by 8 bases, the J end by 1 base, with 11 bases between. Here the CDR3 DNA reads TGTGCCAGCGCCGCGCGAGGGAACACTGAAGCTTTCTTT. Its protein product is CASAARGNTEAFF.

The rearrangement uses TRBV10-3 and TRBJ2-2, with 10 bases identical to TRBD2. CDR3 length equals 18 residues. Unmatched junction bases numbered 10, after V lost 3 bases and J lost 3 bases. The V gene's germline CDR1 is ENHRY and CDR2 SYGVKD. The DNA of the CDR3 is TGTGCCATCAGTGACCCAGAACATAGCGGGAGGTACACCGGGGAGCTGTTTTTT. This sequence encodes CAISDPEHSGRYTGELFF.

In this sample, this clone turned up a few times. This rearrangement joins TRBV28 to TRBJ2-7, with D perhaps TRBD1 (6 bases). Per germline, CDR1 MDHEN and CDR2 SYDVKM. The CDR3 consists of 16 residues. Trimming took 4 bases from V and 1 from J, leaving 17 bases between them. The CDR3 region is CASSWRGQSSSYEQYF. The CDR3 bases are TGTGCCAGCAGTTGGCGCGGACAGTCGTCGTCCTACGAGCAGTACTTC.

The chain couples TRBV27 to TRBJ1-4; no clear D gene. Looked up from germline, CDR1 is MNHEY and CDR2 is SMNVEV (reference sequence). This CDR3 has 14 residues. Trimming cost V 6 bases and J 8 bases, with 16 bases left between them. The CDR3 here is CASSQGWKREKLFF. The CDR3 DNA is TGTGCCAGCAGCCAAGGGTGGAAGAGGGAAAAACTGTTTTTT.

This chain connects TRBV11-2 to TRBJ2-1, with 10 bases aligning to TRBD2. The CDR3 has 14 amino acids. With V trimmed by 6 bases and J by 9 bases, 8 bases remained unmatched. The V gene's germline CDR1 is SGHAT and CDR2 FQNNGV. CDR3 nucleotide sequence: TGTGCCAGCAGTCTAGCGGGAGAGTTCACTGAGCAGTTCTTC. Its translation: CASSLAGEFTEQFF. Variable domain in full (rest from reference TRBV11-2 and TRBJ2-1): EAGVAQSPRYKIIEKRQSVAFWCNPISGHATLYWYQQILGQGPKLLIQFQNNGVVDDSQLPKDRFSAERLKGVDSTLKIQPAKLEDSAVYLCASSLAGEFTEQFFGPGTRLTVL.

The chain joins TRBV7-2 to TRBJ2-1; D unclear. The V gene lost 1 base and the J gene lost 2 bases, with 3 bases spanning the gap. CDR1 is SGHTA and CDR2 is FQGNSA in the germline V gene. There are 13 residues in the CDR3. The CDR3 nucleotides read TGTGCCAGCAGCTTAGAGGCCTACAATGAGCAGTTCTTC. It codes for CASSLEAYNEQFF. Full variable domain (rest looked up from reference TRBV7-2 and TRBJ2-1): GAGVSQSPSNKVTEKGKDVELRCDPISGHTALYWYRQSLGQGLEFLIYFQGNSAPDKSGLPSDRFSAERTGGSVSTLTIQRTQQEDSAVYLCASSLEAYNEQFFGPGTRLTVL.

The V and J genes are TRBV5-5 and TRBJ2-7; D ambiguous. Deletions cut 0 bases from V and 0 bases from J, with 10 bases between. CDR1 and CDR2 (germline): SGHKS, YYEKEE (reference sequence). This CDR3 has 15 residues. This chain's CDR3 is CASSLAGPSSYEQYF. CDR3 DNA: TGTGCCAGCAGCTTGGCAGGTCCAAGCTCCTACGAGCAGTACTTC. Drawing the rest from reference TRBV5-5 and TRBJ2-7, the complete variable domain is DAGVTQSPTHLIKTRGQQVTLRCSPISGHKSVSWYQQVLGQGPQFIFQYYEKEERGRGNFPDRFSARQFPNYSSELNVNALLLGDSALYLCASSLAGPSSYEQYFGPGTRLTVT.

The chain recombines TRBV4-2 with TRBJ1-4, with D unclear. Germline V lookup: CDR1 LGHNA, CDR2 YNFKEQ. Trimming removed 0 bases at V and 4 bases at J, with 9 bases between. CDR3 length: 15 amino acids. CDR3 coding DNA: TGTGCCAGCAGCCAAGATCCGGACCATAATGAAAAACTGTTTTTT. Its translation is CASSQDPDHNEKLFF.

This chain connects TRBV7-6 to TRBJ2-7; TRBD2 might be the D (6 bases). Trimming shortened V by 1 base and J by 0 bases, and 16 bases separated the two germline ends. Germline V gene data show CDR1 as SGHVS and CDR2 as FNYEAQ. The CDR3 consists of 17 residues. In DNA form, the CDR3 reads TGTGCCAGCAGCTTAGTTTTTAGCGGCGGGTTCTCCTACGAGCAGTACTTC. Its protein product is CASSLVFSGGFSYEQYF.

This chain links TRBV10-1 with TRBJ2-7; TRBD1 is a possible D gene (5 bases). The length of the CDR3 is 13 residues. Germline V CDR1 and CDR2: WNHNN, SYGVQD (reference sequence). Trimming took 6 bases from V and 0 from J, leaving 9 bases between them. In nucleotides, the CDR3 is TGCGCCAGCAGCTCGACAGACTCCTACGAGCAGTACTTC. Its protein is CASSSTDSYEQYF.

On this clone: No DNA is shown, since the ends of the CDR3 on it are uncertain; the CDR3 is the one TCRdb lists. The chain is built from TRBV21-1 and TRBJ2-7; the listed D gene, TRBD1, was not tested against the DNA. TRBV21-1 is tagged as a pseudogene. 18 amino acids form the CDR3, both terminal residues included. The chain's CDR3 is CASSVGTGAPQPGGEQYF.

The chain employs TRBV5-4 and TRBJ2-2; 11 bases agree with TRBD2. Germline V gene lookup returns CDR1 SGHNT and CDR2 YYREEE (reference sequence). This CDR3 contains 19 residues. Losses at the gene ends were 4 bases for V and 0 bases for J; bases not matched to a gene: 11. For the CDR3, the DNA is TGTGCCAGCAGCCGCGGACTAGCGGGCCTTCATACGAACACCGGGGAGCTGTTTTTT. Translating gives CASSRGLAGLHTNTGELFF.

This clone was counted a single time. The chain couples TRBV4-2 to TRBJ1-2, with 7 bases aligning to TRBD1. Trimming removed 5 bases from V and 4 bases from J; junction bases left unmatched: 7. Germline V gene data show CDR1 as LGHNA and CDR2 as YNFKEQ. CDR3 length: 14 residues. The CDR3 region is CASSLTTGVYGYTF. CDR3 DNA: TGTGCCAGCAGCTTAACCACAGGGGTCTATGGCTACACCTTC.

This chain links TRBV19 with TRBJ2-7; 7 bases line up with TRBD1. The CDR3 consists of 16 residues. The germline V gene has CDR1 LNHDA and CDR2 SQIVND (reference sequence). V shed 10 bases, J shed 5 bases, and the junction held 20 bases outside the gene matches. The CDR3 loop reads CATRPRTTTGSHEQYF. The CDR3 DNA follows: TGTGCCACTAGGCCCCGCACCACGACAGGGTCCCACGAGCAGTACTTC.

This rearrangement joins TRBV7-8 to TRBJ2-2; D remains ambiguous. The V gene's germline CDR1 is SGHVS and CDR2 FQNEAQ. The CDR3 is 12 residues long. Trimming left V 6 bases short and J 8 bases short, with 10 bases between. The CDR3 DNA sequence: TGTGCCAGCAGTCATGTGGTAGGGGAGCTGTTTTTT. Its protein product is CASSHVVGELFF. The entire variable domain, with the rest obtained from reference TRBV7-8 and TRBJ2-2, is as follows: GAGVSQSPRYKVAKRGQDVALRCDPISGHVSLFWYQQALGQGPEFLTYFQNEAQLDKSGLPSDRFFAERPEGSVSTLKIQRTQQEDSAVYLCASSHVVGELFFGEGSRLTVL.

The rearrangement links TRBV18 to TRBJ2-1; 9 bases line up with TRBD2. Trimming took 3 bases from V and 6 from J; bases not matched to a gene: 3. Germline assignment: CDR1 KGHSH and CDR2 LQKENI. The CDR3 extends over 14 amino acids. The CDR3 coding sequence is TGTGCCAGCTCACCGGGACTAGCTAGCAATGAGCAGTTCTTC. Its protein is CASSPGLASNEQFF.

The V call is TRBV29-1, the J call TRBJ2-1; possibly TRBD2 for D (6 bases). V was shortened by 6 bases and J by 5 bases, with 11 bases between the two germline ends. The CDR3 runs 12 residues. CDR1 is SQVTM, CDR2 ANQGSEA, per germline. The CDR3 nucleotides are TGCAGCGTGACACGGGAGAACAATGAGCAGTTCTTC. It yields the protein CSVTRENNEQFF.

The sample holds one count of this clone. This specimen includes other DNA sequences encoding the same CDR3. The chain is built from TRBV5-6 and TRBJ2-7, with 7 nucleotides matching TRBD2. J lost 4 bases, V lost 4 bases, and 5 bases had no gene match. The CDR3 runs to 13 residues. The germline V gene encodes CDR1 SGHDT and CDR2 YYEEEE. CDR3 nucleotides: TGTGCCAGCAGCGCTGGACTAGGATACGAGCAGTACTTC. It specifies CASSAGLGYEQYF.

This rearrangement joins TRBV5-4 to TRBJ2-2; D unresolved. Germline-derived CDR1 and CDR2 are SGHNT and YYREEE (reference sequence). The CDR3 covers 15 residues. The germline V and J ends were trimmed by 2 bases and 1 base, with 9 bases remaining between them. The CDR3 sequence: CASSFERRNTGELFF. The DNA for the CDR3 is TGTGCCAGCAGCTTCGAGCGCAGGAACACCGGGGAGCTGTTTTTT.

Regarding this clone: This sequence may be a read error, since a much larger clone differs from it by one base. The V call is TRBV5-1, the J call TRBJ2-7; TRBD1 matches at 9 bases. The germline gives CDR1 SGHRS, CDR2 YFSETQ. Germline trimming cut 3 bases from V and 3 bases from J; bases unmatched to any gene: 1. This CDR3 is 13 amino acids long. CDR3 in amino acids: CASSWTGDYEQYF. DNA of the CDR3: TGCGCCAGCAGCTGGACAGGGGACTACGAGCAGTACTTC.

This sequence joins TRBV23-1 and TRBJ1-2, with TRBD1 matching over 8 bases. TRBV23-1 is given ORF status, its function remaining uncertain. This CDR3 is built from 16 residues. Unmatched junction bases numbered 7, after V lost 0 bases and J lost 4 bases. The CDR3 region has the DNA TGCGCCAGCAGTCAATCGGGACAGGCGGAACTCTATGGCTACACCTTC. This translates into CASSQSGQAELYGYTF.

The gene calls are TRBV18 and TRBJ2-3, with D tentatively TRBD1 (6 bases). This CDR3 spans 17 amino acids. The ends were cut back, 2 bases at V and 2 bases at J, with 17 bases in the middle. Per germline, CDR1 KGHSH and CDR2 LQKENI. CDR3 region: CASSPTRGSPNTDTQYF. The CDR3 DNA is TGTGCCAGCTCACCAACCAGGGGTAGCCCTAACACAGATACGCAGTATTTT.

The rearrangement links TRBV6-6 to TRBJ2-2, with no clear D. Germline loops: CDR1 MNHNY, CDR2 SVGAGI (reference sequence). Trimming pared 7 bases from V and 0 bases from J, leaving 15 bases between. This CDR3 contains 16 residues. CDR3 coding DNA: TGTGCCAGCACTCCGTACAGACCCGCGAACACCGGGGAGCTGTTTTTT. Residues: CASTPYRPANTGELFF.

The chain has TRBV5-1 and TRBJ1-3; 8 bases align to TRBD1. Germline CDR1 and CDR2: SGHRS and YFSETQ. V lost 0 bases and J lost 4; bases outside the gene matches: 6. The CDR3 runs to 16 residues. In DNA, the CDR3 is TGCGCCAGCAGCTTGGGGGGACAGGTTACCGGAAACACCATATATTTT. It codes for CASSLGGQVTGNTIYF.

The V gene is TRBV27, the J gene TRBJ2-5; D not resolved. The V end lost 5 bases, the J end lost 2 bases, and 18 bases lay between the germline ends. Germline loops: CDR1 MNHEY, CDR2 SMNVEV (reference sequence). The CDR3 spans 16 residues. The CDR3, as DNA: TGTGCCAGCAGTCCTCTCGCAACCGGGCTGCAAGAGACCCAGTACTTC. This sequence encodes CASSPLATGLQETQYF.

This clone was detected many times. The V call is TRBV5-6, the J call TRBJ2-1; 11 nucleotides agree with TRBD2. V lost 3 bases and J lost 1; bases outside the gene matches: 3. This CDR3 comprises 16 residues. Germline CDR1 and CDR2: SGHDT and YYEEEE. CDR3 region: CASSSTSGSSYNEQFF. CDR3 in DNA: TGTGCCAGCAGCTCCACTAGCGGGAGTTCCTACAATGAGCAGTTCTTC.

The chain joins TRBV6-6 to TRBJ2-2, with TRBD1 as a possible D gene (5 bases). CDR1 and CDR2 from the germline V gene are MNHNY and SVGAGI (reference sequence). The CDR3 extends over 14 amino acids. V was shortened by 7 bases and J by 2 bases, with 11 bases between the two germline ends. CDR3 coding DNA: TGTGCCAGCACGAAGCAGGGAAACACCGGGGAGCTGTTTTTT. Its protein product is CASTKQGNTGELFF.

J is TRBJ2-1 and V is TRBV2, with unresolved D. Trimming left V 5 bases short and J 7 bases short, with 6 bases between. This CDR3 is 11 amino acids long. CDR1 and CDR2 (germline): SNHLY, FYNNEI. CDR3 residues: CASSNYNEQFF. CDR3 DNA: TGTGCCAGCAGTAACTATAATGAGCAGTTCTTC.

The V call is TRBV27, the J call TRBJ2-4; perhaps TRBD1 as D (7 bases). CDR3 size: 15 residues. V was pared by 4 bases and J by 1 base, with 11 bases between. Germline V gene data show CDR1 as MNHEY and CDR2 as SMNVEV (reference sequence). The CDR3 region has the DNA TGTGCCAGCAGTTGGACAGGAGGGGCCAAAAACATTCAGTACTTC. It translates to CASSWTGGAKNIQYF.

This sequence joins TRBV29-1 and TRBJ2-5; tentative D call: TRBD2 (6 bases). Trimming shortened V by 0 bases and J by 5 bases, and 10 bases separated the two germline ends. The CDR3 sequence is 13 residues long. CDR1 and CDR2 (germline): SQVTM, ANQGSEA. The CDR3 bases are TGCAGCGTTGAAGACGGGAGTCGCGAGACCCAGTACTTC. Translation: CSVEDGSRETQYF.